This TCR beta chain was profiled in a study of cytomegalovirus exposure and HLA in healthy donors. Primers for the PCR totalled 60 Vbeta and 13 Jbeta. Using immunoSEQ multiplex PCR, the repertoire was profiled, and TCRdb retains in-frame clones only, with some absent. The table lists over 110,000 clones, around 85% of them singletons, with 8.8% in the top ten. J gave up 5 bases and V 4 bases, and 8 bases lay outside the gene matches. CDR1 and CDR2 (germline): SNHLY, FYNNEI. This CDR3 has 15 amino acids. The V call is TRBV2, the J call TRBJ2-5, with 9 bases lining up with TRBD1. Sequenced: PBMCs. The sequence was collected from a woman in her fifties or sixties in good health and CMV-seropositive. This chain's CDR3 is CASSVGTGLEETQYF. CDR3 nucleotides: TGTGCCAGCAGTGTCGGGACAGGGCTTGAGGAGACCCAGTACTTC.